The TCR beta chain described here comes from a study of identical twins. Study conclusions and caveats: Where beta out-of-frame sequences were concerned, excess twin sharing was weaker.

To note about this clonotype: Its target is unknown.

All donors were healthy Caucasians. TCRdb itself ran the 5' RACE reads through MiXCR, one entry per CDR3 protein. The table lists 400,000 to 600,000 distinct CDR3 sequences, 20% to 25% of them singletons, with around 0.48% in the top ten. There are 15 residues in the CDR3. Germline-derived CDR1 and CDR2 are MGHRA and YSYEKL. Trimming pared 0 bases from V and 4 bases from J, leaving 10 bases between. The same data also contributed to another study, on yellow fever vaccine responses in identical twins.

Sequenced input: CD4+ T cells sorted from blood. This TCR was sampled from a woman aged 18-35 years in good health. The V call is TRBV4-1, the J call TRBJ2-1; no clear D gene. DNA for the CDR3: TGCGCCAGCAGCCAAGATCACGCCCCGTACAATGAGCAGTTCTTC. It codes for CASSQDHAPYNEQFF.